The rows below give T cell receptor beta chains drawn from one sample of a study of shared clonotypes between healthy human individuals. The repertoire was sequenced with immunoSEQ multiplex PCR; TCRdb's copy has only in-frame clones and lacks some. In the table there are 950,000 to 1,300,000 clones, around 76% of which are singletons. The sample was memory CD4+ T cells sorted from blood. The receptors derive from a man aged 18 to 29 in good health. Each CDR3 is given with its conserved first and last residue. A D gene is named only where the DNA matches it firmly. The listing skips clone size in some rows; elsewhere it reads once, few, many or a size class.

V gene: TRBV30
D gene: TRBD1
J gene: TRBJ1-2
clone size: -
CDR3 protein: CAWGQGEGIGYTF
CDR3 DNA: TGTGCCTGGGGACAGGGGGAAGGGATTGGCTACACCTTC

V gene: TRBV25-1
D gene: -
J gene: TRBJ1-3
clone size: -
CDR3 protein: CASRLGSGNTIYF
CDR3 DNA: TGTGCCAGCCGACTTGGCTCTGGAAACACCATATATTTT

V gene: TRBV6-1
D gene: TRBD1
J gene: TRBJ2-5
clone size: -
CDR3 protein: CASSAQDRGQETQYF
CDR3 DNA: TGTGCCAGCAGTGCCCAGGACAGGGGGCAGGAGACCCAGTACTTC

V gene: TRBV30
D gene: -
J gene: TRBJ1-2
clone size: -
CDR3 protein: CAWSVNGQLYGYTF
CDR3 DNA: TGTGCCTGGAGTGTTAACGGACAGCTCTATGGCTACACCTTC

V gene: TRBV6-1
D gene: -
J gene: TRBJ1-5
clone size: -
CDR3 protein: CATTTLGNQPQHF
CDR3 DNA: TGTGCCACCACGACCTTGGGGAATCAGCCCCAGCATTTT

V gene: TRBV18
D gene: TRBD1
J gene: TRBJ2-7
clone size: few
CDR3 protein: CASSTGQGAYEQYF
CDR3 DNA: TGTGCCAGCTCAACGGGACAGGGGGCCTACGAGCAGTACTTC

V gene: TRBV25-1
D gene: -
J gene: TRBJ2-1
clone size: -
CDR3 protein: CASSTQRGNEQFF
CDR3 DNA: TGTGCCAGCAGCACACAGAGGGGCAATGAGCAGTTCTTC

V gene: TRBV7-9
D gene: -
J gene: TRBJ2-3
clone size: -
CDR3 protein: CASSYADKSDTQYF
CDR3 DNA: TGTGCCAGCAGCTACGCGGACAAATCAGATACGCAGTATTTT

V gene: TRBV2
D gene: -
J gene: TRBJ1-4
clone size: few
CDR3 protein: CASSLNEKLFF
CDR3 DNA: TGTGCCAGCAGCCTGAATGAAAAACTGTTTTTT

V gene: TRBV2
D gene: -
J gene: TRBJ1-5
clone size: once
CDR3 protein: CASRAAGGYSNQPQHF
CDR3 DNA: TGTGCCAGCAGGGCCGCCGGGGGCTATAGCAATCAGCCCCAGCATTTT

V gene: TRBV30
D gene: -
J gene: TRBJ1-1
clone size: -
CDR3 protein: CAWSIQGGTEAFF
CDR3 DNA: TGTGCCTGGAGTATTCAGGGCGGCACTGAAGCTTTCTTT

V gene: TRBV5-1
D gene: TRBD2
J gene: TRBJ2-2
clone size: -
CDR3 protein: CASSPGLAGGPGELFF
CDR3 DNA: TGCGCCAGCAGCCCGGGACTAGCGGGAGGTCCCGGGGAGCTGTTTTTT

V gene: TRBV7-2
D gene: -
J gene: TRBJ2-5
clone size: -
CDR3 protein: CASSRGGGKETQYF
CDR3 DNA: TGTGCCAGCAGCCGGGGTGGGGGTAAAGAGACCCAGTACTTC

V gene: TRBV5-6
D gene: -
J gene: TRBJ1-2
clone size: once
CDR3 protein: CASSLGRGLPANYGYTF
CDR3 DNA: TGTGCCAGCAGCTTGGGGAGGGGACTTCCAGCTAACTATGGCTACACCTTC

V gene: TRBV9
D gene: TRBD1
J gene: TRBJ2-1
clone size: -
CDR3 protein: CASSGQPGQGNEQFF
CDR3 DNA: TGTGCCAGCAGCGGGCAACCGGGACAGGGCAATGAGCAGTTCTTC

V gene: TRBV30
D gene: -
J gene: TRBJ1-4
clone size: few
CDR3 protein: CAWSPGTSDEKLFF
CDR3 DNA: TGTGCCTGGAGTCCAGGGACCTCGGATGAAAAACTGTTTTTT

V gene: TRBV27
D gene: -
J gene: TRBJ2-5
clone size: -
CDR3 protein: CASKLGETQYF
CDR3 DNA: TGTGCCAGCAAATTAGGCGAGACCCAGTACTTC

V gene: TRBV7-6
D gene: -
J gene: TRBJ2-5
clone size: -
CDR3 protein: CASSFYPLGVGGETQYF
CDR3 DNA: TGTGCCAGCAGCTTCTACCCTTTGGGCGTTGGGGGGGAGACCCAGTACTTC

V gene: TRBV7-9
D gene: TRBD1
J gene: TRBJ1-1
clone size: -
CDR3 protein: CASSSLTGLEEAFF
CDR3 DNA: TGTGCCAGCAGCTCACTGACAGGGCTGGAGGAAGCTTTCTTT

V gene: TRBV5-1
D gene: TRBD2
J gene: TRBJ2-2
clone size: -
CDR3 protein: CASSPRLAGTNTGELFF
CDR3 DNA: TGCGCCAGCAGCCCACGACTAGCGGGGACGAACACCGGGGAGCTGTTTTTT

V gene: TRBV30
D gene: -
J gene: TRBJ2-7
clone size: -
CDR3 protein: CAWSWVGSHEQYF
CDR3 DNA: TGTGCCTGGAGTTGGGTAGGGTCCCACGAGCAGTACTTC

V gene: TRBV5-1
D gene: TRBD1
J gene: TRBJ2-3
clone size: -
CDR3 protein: CASSPDRVGTDTQYF
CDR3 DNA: TGCGCCAGCAGCCCCGACAGGGTCGGGACAGATACGCAGTATTTT

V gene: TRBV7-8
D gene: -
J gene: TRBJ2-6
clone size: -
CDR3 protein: CASSLGSGANVLTF
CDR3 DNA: TGTGCCAGCAGCTTAGGTAGTGGGGCCAACGTCCTGACTTTC

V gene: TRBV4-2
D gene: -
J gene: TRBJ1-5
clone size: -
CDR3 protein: CASSQDGAGDQPQHF
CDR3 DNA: TGTGCCAGCAGCCAAGATGGAGCGGGAGACCAGCCCCAGCATTTT

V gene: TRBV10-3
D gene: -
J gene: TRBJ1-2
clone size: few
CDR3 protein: CAITAGRRNYGYTF
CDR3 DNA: TGTGCCATCACCGCAGGGCGGAGGAACTATGGCTACACCTTC

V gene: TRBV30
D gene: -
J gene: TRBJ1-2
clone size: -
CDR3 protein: CAWKLFVDRRNYGYTF
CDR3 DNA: TGTGCCTGGAAACTCTTCGTCGACAGACGAAACTATGGCTACACCTTC

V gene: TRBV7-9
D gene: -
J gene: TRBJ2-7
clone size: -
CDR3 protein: CASSPAGASYEQYF
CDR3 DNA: TGTGCCAGCAGCCCGGCGGGGGCCAGCTACGAGCAGTACTTC

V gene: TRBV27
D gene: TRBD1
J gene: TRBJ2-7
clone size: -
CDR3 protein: CASSLGQGNYEQYF
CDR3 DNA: TGTGCCAGCAGTTTAGGACAGGGGAACTACGAGCAGTACTTC

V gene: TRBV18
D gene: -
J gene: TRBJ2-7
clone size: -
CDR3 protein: CASSPNGAYEQYF
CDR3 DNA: TGTGCCAGCTCACCTAATGGGGCCTACGAGCAGTACTTC

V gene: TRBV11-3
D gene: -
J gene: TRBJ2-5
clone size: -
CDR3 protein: CASSLGQGQGGETQYF
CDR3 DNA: TGTGCCAGCAGCTTAGGCCAGGGCCAGGGTGGAGAGACCCAGTACTTC

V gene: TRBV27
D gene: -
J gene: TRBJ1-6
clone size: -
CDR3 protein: CASSYQAGGNSPLHF
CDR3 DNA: TGTGCCAGCAGTTACCAGGCTGGGGGTAATTCACCCCTCCACTTT

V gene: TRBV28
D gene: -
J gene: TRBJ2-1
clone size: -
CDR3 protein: CASSFDRAYNEQFF
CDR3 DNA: TGTGCCAGCAGTTTCGACAGAGCCTACAATGAGCAGTTCTTC

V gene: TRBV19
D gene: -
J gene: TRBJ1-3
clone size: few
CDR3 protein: CASNEWTGNTIYF
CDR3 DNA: TGTGCCAGTAACGAGTGGACTGGAAACACCATATATTTT

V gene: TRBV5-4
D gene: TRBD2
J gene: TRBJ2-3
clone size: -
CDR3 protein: CASSFRLAGASTDTQYF
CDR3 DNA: TGTGCCAGCAGCTTCAGACTAGCGGGGGCTAGCACAGATACGCAGTATTTT

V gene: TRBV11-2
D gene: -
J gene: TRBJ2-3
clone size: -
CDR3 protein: CASSLDHGIGTQYF
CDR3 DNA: TGTGCCAGCAGCTTAGATCACGGGATTGGTACGCAGTATTTT

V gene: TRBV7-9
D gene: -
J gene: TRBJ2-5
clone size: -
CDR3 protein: CASSPSGPGETQYF
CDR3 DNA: TGTGCCAGCAGCCCCTCGGGGCCGGGGGAGACCCAGTACTTC

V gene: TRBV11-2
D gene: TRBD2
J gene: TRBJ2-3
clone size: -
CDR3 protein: CASRVTELAGADTQYF
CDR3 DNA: TGTGCCAGCAGAGTGACCGAACTAGCGGGGGCAGATACGCAGTATTTT

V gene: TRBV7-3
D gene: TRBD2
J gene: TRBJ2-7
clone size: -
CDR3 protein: CASSLSPLGAGGTYEQYF
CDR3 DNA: TGTGCCAGCAGCTTAAGCCCCTTGGGAGCGGGGGGGACCTACGAGCAGTACTTC

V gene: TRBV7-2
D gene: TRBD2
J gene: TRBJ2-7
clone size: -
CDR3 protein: CASSLAGLDSYEQYF
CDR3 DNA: TGTGCCAGCAGCTTAGCCGGACTAGACTCCTACGAGCAGTACTTC

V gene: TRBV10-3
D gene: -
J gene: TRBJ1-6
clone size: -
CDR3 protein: CAISGGDNGSPLHF
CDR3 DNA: TGTGCCATCAGTGGCGGGGACAATGGATCACCCCTCCACTTT

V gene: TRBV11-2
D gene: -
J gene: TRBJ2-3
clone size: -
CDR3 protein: CASSLEGGKNTQYF
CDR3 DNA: TGTGCCAGCAGCTTGGAGGGGGGGAAGAATACGCAGTATTTT